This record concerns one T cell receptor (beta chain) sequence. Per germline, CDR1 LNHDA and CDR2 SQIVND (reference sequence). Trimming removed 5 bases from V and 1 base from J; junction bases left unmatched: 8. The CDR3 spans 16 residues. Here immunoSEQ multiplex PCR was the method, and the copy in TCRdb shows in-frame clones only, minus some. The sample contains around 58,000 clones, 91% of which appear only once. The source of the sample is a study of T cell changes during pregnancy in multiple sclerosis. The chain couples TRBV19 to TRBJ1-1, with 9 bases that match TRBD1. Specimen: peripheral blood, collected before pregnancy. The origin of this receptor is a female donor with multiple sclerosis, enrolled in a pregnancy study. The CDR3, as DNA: TGTGCCAGTAGTCCCCACCGACAGGGGGAGAACACTGAAGCTTTCTTT. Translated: CASSPHRQGENTEAFF.